This T cell receptor beta chain was profiled in a study of OX40 agonist ivuxolimab in advanced cancers. Whole-study context: Antecedent anti-PD-1, anti-PD-L1 or anti-CTLA-4 therapy was permissible, with under 50% having received some.

Comment on this clone: What it binds is not known.

Whole-study results and caveats: It was also the case that some nonresponders had low normalized T-cell clonal expansion. Expanded clones were, on average, more numerous among CD8+ T cells than CD4+.

Here immunoSEQ multiplex PCR was the method, and the copy in TCRdb shows in-frame clones only, minus some. The data contain 15,000 to 20,000 clones, less than 95% of them seen just once; the ten biggest clones take up about half. Collection of blood occurred at baseline, at cycle 4 day 1, and at cycle 7 day 1. This CDR3 has 12 residues. Germline loops: CDR1 MNHNS, CDR2 SASEGT. The ends were cut back, 2 bases at V and 5 bases at J, with 7 bases in the middle. This TCR came from an adult with an advanced solid tumor such as melanoma, head and neck, liver or kidney cancer. Here the sequenced sample was CD4+ or CD8+ T cells sorted from blood, taken in a trial of the OX40 agonist ivuxolimab. The gene calls are TRBV6-1 and TRBJ2-7; D unclear. CDR3: CASSELLNEQYF. For the CDR3, the DNA is TGTGCCAGCAGTGAACTGCTCAACGAGCAGTACTTC.